One sample yielded the 8 T cell receptor beta chains listed below, sequenced in a study of T-cell reconstitution after alpha-beta-depleted transplantation in children (dated by TCRdb to about 2016). The library relied on PCR. The sample was run on an Illumina HiSeq 2500. To normalize quantification of the TCRbeta repertoire, the TCR libraries were built with molecular barcoding that relied on unique molecular identifiers. TCRdb redid the processing of the public reads, applying fastp at Q25 and MiXCR, and retained in-frame beta chains. For every CDR3 protein sequence, its rows merge into one entry that carries the most common genes and DNA. Within this sample are around 450,000 distinct CDR3 sequences, with roughly a tenth of them counted one time only. The ten largest clones take up around 2% of the sample. The treatment or condition tag for this specimen amounts to: allogeneic hematopoietic cell transplantation with graft depleted of TCRalphabeta T cells and CD19 B cells.

This sample comprised PBMCs, obtained before TCRalphabeta/CD19-depleted stem cell transplant. These receptors were collected from a child aged 2 to 15 with inherited bone marrow failure, due to receive a stem cell transplant.

In its sample, this clonotype was seen many times. The gene calls are TRBV5-1 and TRBJ1-1; weak D call: TRBD1 (5 bases). The germline CDR1 and CDR2 sequences are SGHRS and YFSETQ. CDR3 length: 14 residues. V lost 0 bases and J lost 3, with 9 bases in between. CDR3 bases: TGCGCCAGCAGCTTGGGAGGGGTCGACACTGAAGCTTTCTTT. This encodes CASSLGGVDTEAFF.

The rearrangement uses TRBV28 and TRBJ1-5, with D possibly TRBD1 on 5 matching bases. Deletions cut 6 bases from V and 6 bases from J, with 12 bases between. Germline V gene data show CDR1 as MDHEN and CDR2 as SYDVKM. This CDR3 spans 13 amino acids. CDR3 residues: CASSLMGTQPQHF. The CDR3 coding sequence is TGTGCCAGCAGCCTCATGGGGACTCAGCCCCAGCATTTT.

This clonotype was detected only a few times. V and J are TRBV6-1 and TRBJ2-3; no firm D call. The germline V gene encodes CDR1 MNHNS and CDR2 SASEGT. V was clipped by 5 bases and J by 0 bases, with 9 bases between them. This CDR3 region has 14 residues. CDR3 sequence reads: CASSLEFSTDTQYF. The CDR3 DNA sequence: TGTGCCAGCAGTCTAGAGTTTAGCACAGATACGCAGTATTTT.

The rearrangement links TRBV28 to TRBJ1-5; TRBD1 matches 10 bases. V shed 6 bases and J 0 bases; nucleotides not matched to a gene: 5. From germline, CDR1 is MDHEN and CDR2 SYDVKM. CDR3 length: 16 residues. CDR3 loop: CASSGQGEYSNQPQHF. CDR3 nucleotides: TGTGCCAGCAGCGGACAGGGGGAATATAGCAATCAGCCCCAGCATTTT.

This rearrangement joins TRBV7-2 to TRBJ2-1; a weak D match, TRBD2 (6 bases). The germline V gene has CDR1 SGHTA and CDR2 FQGNSA. CDR3 length: 14 amino acids. Trimming cost V 5 bases and J 3 bases, with 11 bases left between them. The CDR3 bases are TGTGCCAGCAGCGCGTGGGAGGACTACAATGAGCAGTTCTTC. Translating it yields CASSAWEDYNEQFF.

Ten or more counts support this clonotype. The chain couples TRBV7-2 to TRBJ2-2, with 13 bases fitting TRBD2. The V and J ends lost 1 base and 11 bases, in that order; junction bases with no gene match: 10. The germline V gene encodes CDR1 SGHTA and CDR2 FQGNSA. The CDR3 is 17 amino acids. The CDR3 coding sequence is TGTGCCAGCAGCTTAGGGACTAGCGGGAGCGCTCAGGGAGAGCTGTTTTTT. As protein: CASSLGTSGSAQGELFF.

This clonotype has only a few counts. V and J are TRBV2 and TRBJ2-3; 11 nucleotides match TRBD2. The CDR3 is 15 residues long. CDR1 is SNHLY and CDR2 is FYNNEI in the germline V gene. The junction had 4 bases not matched to a gene; V was cut back by 3 bases and J by 5 bases. In DNA, the CDR3 is TGTGCCAGCAGTGAGACTAGCGGGATGGGAGATACGCAGTATTTT. Translation gives CASSETSGMGDTQYF.

In the case of this clonotype: A much larger clone lies a single base off, so this may be a read error. The conserved phenylalanine or tryptophan is not found at the CDR3 terminus, so this likely reflects a read error. The V gene is TRBV6-1, the J gene TRBJ2-3, with D hard to call. CDR3 length: 15 residues. The V end was cut by 6 bases, the J end by 1 base, with 14 bases between. Germline values: CDR1 MNHNS, CDR2 SASEGT. The CDR3 DNA follows: TGTGCCAGCAGCACCCGACTCCTTGGCACAGATACGCAGTATTCT. Translating it yields CASSTRLLGTDTQYS.